This T cell receptor beta chain derives from a study of blood T cells in healthy people across ages (dated by TCRdb to 2015 to 2017). Looking at the study overall: In model experiments, template switching captured about one uniquely barcoded TCR beta cDNA molecule for every two T cells. To track age-related changes in TCR beta repertoire diversity, the study relied on deep sequencing normalized with unique cDNA molecular identifiers. The donors were split into four age groups: young (average approximately 16 years), middle-aged (over 35), aged (around 67) and long-lived (82). To avoid experimental bias, donors of different ages were spread randomly across the sequencing lanes. For two donors (one aged 18 to 30 and one aged 80 or older), the study analyzed two additional independent replicas of 1 million unique cDNA reads from the same blood draw. Here is what the overall study found, with its caveats: As age increased, observed TCR beta diversity per million T cells dropped in a roughly linear way, and a significant reduction was already evident by age 40. Estimates of total diversity based on one million sequenced T cells were considered lower bounds and underestimates. There was a strong correlation between observed TCR beta diversity and the percentage of naive T cells measured by flow cytometry. Compared with the aged group, the long-lived group had more naive CD4+ T cells, fewer expanded clones and increased TCR diversity, suggesting age selection. Donor CMV infection status was unknown, potentially confounding age-related changes in expanded clonotypes. Conclusive comparison of naive and antigen-experienced compartments was prevented by the profiling of bulk unsorted PBMCs.

The donors were 40 or so Caucasian individuals from Russia, aged roughly 6 to 100 years, who were systemically healthy. Approximately 10 milliliters of peripheral blood were collected from each donor into EDTA-treated Vacutainer tubes. Ficoll-Paque density-gradient centrifugation was used to isolate PBMCs, with at least 6 million per sample. Trizol reagent was used to extract total RNA from PBMCs, with at least 5.5 micrograms per sample. Naive CD45RAhigh/CD27high T cell percentages were measured by flow cytometry on a PBMC aliquot from every donor. The germline V gene encodes CDR1 SGHRS and CDR2 YFSETQ. The CDR3 measures 16 amino acids from cysteine to phenylalanine. CDR3 DNA is the only sequence kept; it has 48 bases, read in frame from the first base. Trimmed from V: 6 bases; trimmed from J: 7 bases; junction bases lacking a gene match: 16. As concerns this clonotype: This receptor's antigen is unknown. No much larger clonotype is one base removed from it; base qualities were not supplied.

Libraries came from 5' RACE. The second PCR ran for about 6 to 12 cycles and used a J-beta primer mix along with a sample-barcoded 5' primer. Each TCR beta cDNA molecule received a unique molecular identifier from a template-switch 5' adaptor carrying 12 random nucleotides. At least 2.5 million CDR3-containing paired-end reads were obtained from each sample. First-strand cDNA synthesis was performed from all RNA using the Mint cDNA synthesis kit, with priming by a TRBC-specific oligonucleotide. All cDNA was treated with uracil-DNA glycosylase and then went through a first 18-cycle PCR with the universal primers M1SS and BC2_uni_R. As for the original processing: Each sample was normalized by randomly selecting 1 million high-quality reads, each carrying a distinct molecular identifier. Instead of being binned into consensus sequences, reads that shared molecular identifiers were thrown out. MiTCR, run with a Q25 quality threshold and the strictest error-elimination algorithm, handled CDR3 identification, clonotype clustering and error correction. Lower-bound total TCR beta diversity was estimated with a nonparametric unseen species model using Euler transformation. TCRdb itself trimmed the public reads at Q25 with fastp, ran MiXCR and retained productive beta chains. Rows with a matching CDR3 protein are joined into one entry that keeps the most common DNA and genes. The V and J calls were determined by TCRdb, not by the authors. The sample table holds over 1,500,000 distinct CDR3 sequences, of which about two fifths were seen once. The biggest ten clones account for approximately 22% of the sample.

Rearrangement joined TRBV5-1 to TRBJ2-1; 7 bases in the junction line up with TRBD2. Sequencing was done on a sample of blood. The receptor comes from a human donor in good health. The CDR3 protein is CASTKAGNPVVNEQFF. The DNA reads as follows: TGCGCCAGCACGAAAGCGGGGAACCCGGTGGTGAATGAGCAGTTCTTC. The CDR3, completed at both ends by the reference TRBV5-1 and TRBJ2-1 genes, gives the full variable domain KAGVTQTPRYLIKTRGQQVTLSCSPISGHRSVSWYQQTPGQGLQFLFEYFSETQRNKGNFPGRFSGRQFSNSRSEMNVSTLELGDSALYLCASTKAGNPVVNEQFFGPGTRLTVL.